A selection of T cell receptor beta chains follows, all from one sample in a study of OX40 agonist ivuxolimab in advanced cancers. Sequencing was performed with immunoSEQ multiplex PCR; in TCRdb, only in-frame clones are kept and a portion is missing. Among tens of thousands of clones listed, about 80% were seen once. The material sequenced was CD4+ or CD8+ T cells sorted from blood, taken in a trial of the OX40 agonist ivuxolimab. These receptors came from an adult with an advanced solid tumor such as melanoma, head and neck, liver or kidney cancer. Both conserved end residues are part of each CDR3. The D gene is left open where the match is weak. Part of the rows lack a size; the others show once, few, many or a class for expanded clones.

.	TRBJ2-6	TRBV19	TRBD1	CASSIGQGASGANVLTF	TGTGCCAGTAGTATTGGACAGGGGGCTTCTGGGGCCAACGTCCTGACTTTC
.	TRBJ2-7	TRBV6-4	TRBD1	CASSDSAGTGLSEQYF	TGTGCCAGCAGTGATAGCGCCGGGACAGGGCTCAGCGAGCAGTACTTC
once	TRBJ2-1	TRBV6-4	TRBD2	CASSDDRLAGYNEQFF	TGTGCCAGCAGTGACGACCGGCTAGCGGGGTACAATGAGCAGTTCTTC
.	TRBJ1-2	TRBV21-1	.	CASYGAGYGYTF	TGTGCCAGCTACGGGGCAGGGTATGGCTACACCTTC
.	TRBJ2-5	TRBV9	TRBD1	CASSVGGTGRETQYF	TGTGCCAGCAGCGTAGGGGGGACAGGTCGGGAGACCCAGTACTTC
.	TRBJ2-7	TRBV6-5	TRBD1	CASSYPGQGTYEQYF	TGTGCCAGCAGTTACCCGGGACAGGGCACCTACGAGCAGTACTTC
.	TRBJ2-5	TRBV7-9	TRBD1	CASSSSGQEETQYF	TGTGCCAGCAGCTCAAGTGGACAGGAAGAGACCCAGTACTTC
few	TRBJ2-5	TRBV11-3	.	CASSSSYSPQETQYF	TGTGCCAGCAGCTCCTCCTACTCGCCCCAAGAGACCCAGTACTTC
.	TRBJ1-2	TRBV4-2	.	CASSQEARVNYGYTF	TGTGCCAGCAGCCAAGAAGCGAGGGTTAACTATGGCTACACCTTC
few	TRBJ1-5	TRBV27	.	CASSPKSRRLPQHF	TGTGCCAGCAGCCCTAAATCGCGGCGCTTGCCCCAGCATTTT
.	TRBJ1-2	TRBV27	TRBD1	CASSTYPAGTANYGYTF	TGTGCCAGCAGTACCTATCCGGCGGGGACAGCCAACTATGGCTACACCTTC
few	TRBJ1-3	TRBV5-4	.	CASSYGSSGNTIYF	TGTGCCAGCAGCTATGGGAGCTCTGGAAACACCATATATTTT
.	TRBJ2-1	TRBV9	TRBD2	CASGGETSGNNEQFF	TGTGCCAGCGGGGGAGAGACTAGCGGAAACAATGAGCAGTTCTTC